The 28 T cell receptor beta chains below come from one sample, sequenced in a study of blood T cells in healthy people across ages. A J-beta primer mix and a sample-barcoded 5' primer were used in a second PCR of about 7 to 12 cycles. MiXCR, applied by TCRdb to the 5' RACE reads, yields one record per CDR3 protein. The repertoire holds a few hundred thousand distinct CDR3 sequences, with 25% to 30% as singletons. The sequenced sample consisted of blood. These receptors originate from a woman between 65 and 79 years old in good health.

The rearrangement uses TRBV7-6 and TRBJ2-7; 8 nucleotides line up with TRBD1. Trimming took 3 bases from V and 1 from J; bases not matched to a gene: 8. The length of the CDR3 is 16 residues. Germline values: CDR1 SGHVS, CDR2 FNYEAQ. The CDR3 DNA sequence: TGTGCCAGCAGCTTTACGTGGACAGGGAAGTCCTACGAGCAGTACTTC. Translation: CASSFTWTGKSYEQYF.

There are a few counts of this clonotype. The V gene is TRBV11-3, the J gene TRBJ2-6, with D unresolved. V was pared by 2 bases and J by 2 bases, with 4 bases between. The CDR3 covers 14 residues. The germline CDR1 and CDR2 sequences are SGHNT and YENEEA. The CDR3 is CASSLKTGANVLTF. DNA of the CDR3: TGTGCCAGCAGCTTAAAAACTGGGGCCAACGTCCTGACTTTC.

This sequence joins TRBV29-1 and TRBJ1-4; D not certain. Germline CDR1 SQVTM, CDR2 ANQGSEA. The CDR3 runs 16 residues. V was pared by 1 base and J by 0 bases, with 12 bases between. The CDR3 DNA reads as TGCAGCGTTGAAGGTCGGACGGGAGCAACTAATGAAAAACTGTTTTTT. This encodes CSVEGRTGATNEKLFF.

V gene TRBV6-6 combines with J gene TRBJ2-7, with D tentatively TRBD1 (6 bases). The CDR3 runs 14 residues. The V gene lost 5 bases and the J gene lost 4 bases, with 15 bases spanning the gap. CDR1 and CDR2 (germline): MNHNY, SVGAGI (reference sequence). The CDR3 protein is CASSTPGHSYEQYF. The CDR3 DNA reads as TGTGCCAGCAGTACACCGGGACATTCTTACGAGCAGTACTTC.

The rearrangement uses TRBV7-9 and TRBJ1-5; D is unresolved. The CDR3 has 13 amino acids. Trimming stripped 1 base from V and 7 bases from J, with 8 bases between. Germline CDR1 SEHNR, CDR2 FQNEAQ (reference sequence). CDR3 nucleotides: TGTGCCAGCAGCTTAGGGGTTCAACAGCCCCAGCATTTT. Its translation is CASSLGVQQPQHF.

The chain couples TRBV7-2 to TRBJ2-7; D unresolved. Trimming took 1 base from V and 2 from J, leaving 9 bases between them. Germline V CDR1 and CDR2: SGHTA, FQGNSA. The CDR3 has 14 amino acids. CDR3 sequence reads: CASSLVVGTYEQYF. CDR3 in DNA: TGTGCCAGCAGCTTAGTGGTAGGGACCTACGAGCAGTACTTC.

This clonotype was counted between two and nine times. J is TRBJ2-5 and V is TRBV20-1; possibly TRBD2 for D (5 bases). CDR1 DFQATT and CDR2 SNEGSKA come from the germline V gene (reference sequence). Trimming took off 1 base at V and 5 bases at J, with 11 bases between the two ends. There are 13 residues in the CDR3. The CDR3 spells CSARAGSRETQYF. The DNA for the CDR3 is TGCAGTGCTAGAGCGGGGTCTCGGGAGACCCAGTACTTC.

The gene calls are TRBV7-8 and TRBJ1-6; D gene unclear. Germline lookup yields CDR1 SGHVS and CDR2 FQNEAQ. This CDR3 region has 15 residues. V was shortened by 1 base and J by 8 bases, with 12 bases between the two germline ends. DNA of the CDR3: TGTGCCAGCAGCTTAGGGGCCCCAGCTCATTCACCCCTCCACTTT. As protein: CASSLGAPAHSPLHF.

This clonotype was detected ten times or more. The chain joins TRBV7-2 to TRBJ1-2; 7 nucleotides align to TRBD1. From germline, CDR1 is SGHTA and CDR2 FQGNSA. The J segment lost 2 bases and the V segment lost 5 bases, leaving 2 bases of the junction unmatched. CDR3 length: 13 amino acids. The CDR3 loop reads CASSPDRNYGYTF. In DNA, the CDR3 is TGTGCCAGCAGCCCGGACAGGAACTATGGCTACACCTTC.

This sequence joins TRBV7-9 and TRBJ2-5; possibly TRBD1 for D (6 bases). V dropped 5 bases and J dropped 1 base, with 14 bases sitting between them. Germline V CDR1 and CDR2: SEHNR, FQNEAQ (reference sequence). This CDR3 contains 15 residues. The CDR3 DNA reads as TGTGCCAGCAGCCTCACAGGGCTATCCCAAGAGACCCAGTACTTC. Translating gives CASSLTGLSQETQYF. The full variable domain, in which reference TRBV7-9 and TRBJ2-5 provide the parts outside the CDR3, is DTGVSQNPRHKITKRGQNVTFRCDPISEHNRLYWYRQTLGQGPEFLTYFQNEAQLEKSRLLSDRFSAERPKGSFSTLEIQRTEQGDSAMYLCASSLTGLSQETQYFGPGTRLLVL.

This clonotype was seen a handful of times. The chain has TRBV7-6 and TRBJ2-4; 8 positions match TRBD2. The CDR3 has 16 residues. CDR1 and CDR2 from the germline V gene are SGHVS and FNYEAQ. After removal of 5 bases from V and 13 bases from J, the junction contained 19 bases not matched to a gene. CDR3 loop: CASSPSKAGAKNVQYF. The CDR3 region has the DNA TGTGCCAGCAGCCCGAGTAAAGCGGGAGCCAAAAACGTCCAGTACTTC.

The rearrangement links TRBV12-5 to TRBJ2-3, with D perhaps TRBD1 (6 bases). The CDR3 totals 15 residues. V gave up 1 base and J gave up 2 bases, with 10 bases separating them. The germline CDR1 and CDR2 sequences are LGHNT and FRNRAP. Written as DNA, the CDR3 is TGTGCTAGTGGTTTGGGGACAGATCTCACAGATACGCAGTATTTT. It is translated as CASGLGTDLTDTQYF.

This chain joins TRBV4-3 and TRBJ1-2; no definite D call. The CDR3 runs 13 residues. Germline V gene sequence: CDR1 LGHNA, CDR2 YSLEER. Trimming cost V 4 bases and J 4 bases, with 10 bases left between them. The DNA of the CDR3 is TGCGCCAGCAGCCCCCGGGATTTCTATGGCTACACCTTC. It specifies CASSPRDFYGYTF.

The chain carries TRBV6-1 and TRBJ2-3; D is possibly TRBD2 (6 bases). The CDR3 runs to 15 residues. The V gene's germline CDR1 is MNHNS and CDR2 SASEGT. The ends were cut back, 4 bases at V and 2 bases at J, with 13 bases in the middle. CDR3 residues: CASSGARGYTDTQYF. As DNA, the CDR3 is TGTGCCAGCAGTGGGGCTCGGGGGTACACAGATACGCAGTATTTT.

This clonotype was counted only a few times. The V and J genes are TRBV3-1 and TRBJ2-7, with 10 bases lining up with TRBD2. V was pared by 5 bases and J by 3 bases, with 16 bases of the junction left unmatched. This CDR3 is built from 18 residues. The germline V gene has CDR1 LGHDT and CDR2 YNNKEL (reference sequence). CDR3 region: CASSRTQSSGGANYEQYF. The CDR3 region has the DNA TGTGCCAGCAGCAGAACCCAATCAAGCGGGGGGGCCAACTACGAGCAGTACTTC.

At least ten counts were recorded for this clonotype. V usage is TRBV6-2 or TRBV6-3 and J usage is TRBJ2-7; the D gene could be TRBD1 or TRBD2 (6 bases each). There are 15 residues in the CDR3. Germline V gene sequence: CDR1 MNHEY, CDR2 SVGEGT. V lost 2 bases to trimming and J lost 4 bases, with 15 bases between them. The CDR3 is CASSYAAWGAYEQYF. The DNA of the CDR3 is TGTGCCAGCAGTTACGCGGCATGGGGGGCGTACGAGCAGTACTTC.

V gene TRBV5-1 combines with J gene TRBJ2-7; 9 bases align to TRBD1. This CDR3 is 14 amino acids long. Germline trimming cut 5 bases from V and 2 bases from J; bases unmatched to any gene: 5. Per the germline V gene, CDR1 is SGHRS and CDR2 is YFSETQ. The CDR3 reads CASRKTGGTYEQYF. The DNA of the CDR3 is TGCGCCAGCAGGAAGACAGGGGGGACCTACGAGCAGTACTTC.

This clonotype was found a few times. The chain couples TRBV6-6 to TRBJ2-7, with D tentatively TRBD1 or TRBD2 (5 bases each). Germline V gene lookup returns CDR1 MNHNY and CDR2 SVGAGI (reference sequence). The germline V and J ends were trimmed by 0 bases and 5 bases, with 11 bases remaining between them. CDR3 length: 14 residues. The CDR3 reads CASSYSPGSHEQYF. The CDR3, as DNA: TGTGCCAGCAGTTACTCCCCAGGGAGCCACGAGCAGTACTTC.

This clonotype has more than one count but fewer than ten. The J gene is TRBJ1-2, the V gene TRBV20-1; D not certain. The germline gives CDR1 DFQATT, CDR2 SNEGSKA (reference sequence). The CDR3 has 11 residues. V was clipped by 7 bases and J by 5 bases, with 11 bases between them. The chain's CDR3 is CSVPVGYGYTF. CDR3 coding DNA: TGCAGTGTCCCGGTTGGGTATGGCTACACCTTC.

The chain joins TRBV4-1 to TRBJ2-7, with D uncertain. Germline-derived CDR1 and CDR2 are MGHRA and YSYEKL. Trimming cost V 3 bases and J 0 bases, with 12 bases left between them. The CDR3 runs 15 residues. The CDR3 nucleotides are TGCGCCAGCAGCCACCTCGGACGGGCCTCCTACGAGCAGTACTTC. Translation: CASSHLGRASYEQYF.

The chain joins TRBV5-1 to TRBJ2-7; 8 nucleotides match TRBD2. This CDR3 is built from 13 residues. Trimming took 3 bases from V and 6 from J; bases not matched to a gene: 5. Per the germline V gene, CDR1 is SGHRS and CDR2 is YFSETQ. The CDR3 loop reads CASSSGGAGEQYF. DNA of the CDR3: TGCGCCAGCAGCTCCGGGGGGGCCGGCGAGCAGTACTTC.

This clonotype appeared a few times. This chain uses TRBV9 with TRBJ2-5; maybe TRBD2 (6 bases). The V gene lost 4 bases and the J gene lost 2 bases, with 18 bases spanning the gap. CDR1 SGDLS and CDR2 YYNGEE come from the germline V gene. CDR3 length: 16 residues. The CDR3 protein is CASSLHGIAVQETQYF. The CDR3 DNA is TGTGCCAGCAGCCTCCACGGGATAGCGGTGCAAGAGACCCAGTACTTC.

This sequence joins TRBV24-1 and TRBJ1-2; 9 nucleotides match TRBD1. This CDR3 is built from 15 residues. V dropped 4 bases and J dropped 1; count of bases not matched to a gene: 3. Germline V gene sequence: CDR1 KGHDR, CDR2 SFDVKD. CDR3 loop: CATSDATGGNYGYTF. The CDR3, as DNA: TGTGCCACCAGTGACGCGACAGGGGGTAACTATGGCTACACCTTC.

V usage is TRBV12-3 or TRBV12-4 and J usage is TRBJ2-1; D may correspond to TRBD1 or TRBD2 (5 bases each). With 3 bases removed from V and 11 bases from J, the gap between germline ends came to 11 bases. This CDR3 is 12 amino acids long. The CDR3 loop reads CASSFGDGQQFF. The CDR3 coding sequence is TGTGCCAGCAGTTTCGGGGACGGACAGCAGTTCTTC.

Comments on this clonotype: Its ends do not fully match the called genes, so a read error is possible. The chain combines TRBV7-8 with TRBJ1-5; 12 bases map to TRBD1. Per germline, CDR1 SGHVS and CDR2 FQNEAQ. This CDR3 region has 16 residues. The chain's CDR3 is CASSLGPGQGARSQRF. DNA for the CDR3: TGTGCCAGCAGCTTAGGTCCGGGACAGGGGGCTAGGTCCCAGCGTTTT.

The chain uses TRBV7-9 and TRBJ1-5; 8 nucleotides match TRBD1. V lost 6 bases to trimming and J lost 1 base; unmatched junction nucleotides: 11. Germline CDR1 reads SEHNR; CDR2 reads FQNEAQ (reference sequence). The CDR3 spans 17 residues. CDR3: CASSHGQGGQSNQPQHF. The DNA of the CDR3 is TGTGCCAGCAGTCACGGACAGGGAGGTCAGAGCAATCAGCCCCAGCATTTT.

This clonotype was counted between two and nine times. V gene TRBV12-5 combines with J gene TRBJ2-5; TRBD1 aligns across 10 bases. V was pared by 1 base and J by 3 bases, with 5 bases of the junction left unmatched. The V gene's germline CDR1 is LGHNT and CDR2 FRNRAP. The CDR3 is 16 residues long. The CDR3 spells CASGLGTGGSEETQYF. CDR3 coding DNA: TGTGCTAGTGGTTTGGGGACAGGGGGGTCTGAAGAGACCCAGTACTTC.

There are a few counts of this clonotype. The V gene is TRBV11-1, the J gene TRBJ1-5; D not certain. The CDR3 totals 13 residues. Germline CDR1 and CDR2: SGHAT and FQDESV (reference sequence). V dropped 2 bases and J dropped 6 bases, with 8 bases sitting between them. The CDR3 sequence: CASSLLHGQPQHF. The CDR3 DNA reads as TGTGCCAGCAGCTTATTACACGGTCAGCCCCAGCATTTT.